Listed here are 21 T cell receptor beta chains from one sample, sequenced in a study of PD-1 blockade in classical Hodgkin lymphoma. Time point reported: cycle 4 day 1 (C4D1), after around six weeks of nivolumab. Brentuximab vedotin exposure varied among the patients, all of whom had relapsed after autologous stem cell transplantation. Measured with immunoSEQ multiplex PCR; TCRdb has only the in-frame clones, and not every one. The data hold around 17,000 clones, with around four fifths observed a single time. Specimen: peripheral blood mononuclear cells (PBMCs), collected before the fourth cycle of nivolumab. The receptor source for this set is a human donor with classical Hodgkin lymphoma.

The V and J genes are TRBV11-2 and TRBJ1-1; D possibly corresponds to TRBD1 (5 bases). The CDR3 length is 13 residues. Deletions cut 0 bases from V and 5 bases from J, with 7 bases between. From germline, CDR1 is SGHAT and CDR2 FQNNGV. As DNA, the CDR3 is TGTGCCAGCAGCTTAGAGCGGGGGACTGAAGCTTTCTTT. Its translation: CASSLERGTEAFF.

This chain uses TRBV4-3 with TRBJ2-5; D remains ambiguous. The last part of the DNA fits TRBJ2-7 better; the J call may be wrong. This CDR3 has 16 residues. Germline V gene sequence: CDR1 LGHNA, CDR2 YSLEER. DNA for the CDR3: TGCGCCAGCAGCCAAGAACAACGGGTGGGCACCTACGAGCAGTACTTC. Translation: CASSQEQRVGTYEQYF.

The chain recombines TRBV4-2 with TRBJ2-7; D call uncertain. Between the trimmed V and J ends, which lost 0 bases and 6 bases, there was a span of 9 bases. This CDR3 has 13 amino acids. From germline, CDR1 is LGHNA and CDR2 YNFKEQ. Here the CDR3 reads CASSQDRVGEQYF. As DNA, the CDR3 is TGTGCCAGCAGCCAAGATCGGGTGGGCGAGCAGTACTTC.

The DNA of the CDR3 is TGTGCCAGCAGCCAACCCCTAGCGGGGGGCACAGATACGCAGTATTTT. Translating gives CASSQPLAGGTDTQYF. This chain connects TRBV5-8 to TRBJ2-3; 10 bases are a match to TRBD2. The germline V gene has CDR1 SGHTS and CDR2 YDEGEE. CDR3 length equals 16 residues. Losses at the gene ends were 4 bases for V and 1 base for J; bases not matched to a gene: 6.

The rearrangement joins TRBV5-1 to TRBJ2-3; D is tentatively TRBD1 or TRBD2 (5 bases each). Trimming cost V 2 bases and J 4 bases, with 14 bases left between them. The length of the CDR3 is 15 residues. Germline-derived CDR1 and CDR2 are SGHRS and YFSETQ. CDR3 in DNA: TGCGCCAGCAGCTTCAGAACAGGAGGACCAGATACGCAGTATTTT. Translating it yields CASSFRTGGPDTQYF.

J is TRBJ1-2 and V is TRBV4-1, with D hard to call. This CDR3 contains 17 residues. Between the trimmed V and J ends, which lost 0 bases and 4 bases, there was a span of 18 bases. Germline V gene data show CDR1 as MGHRA and CDR2 as YSYEKL. CDR3: CASSQEFLVELPYGYTF. The CDR3, as DNA: TGCGCCAGCAGCCAAGAGTTCCTAGTGGAACTCCCCTATGGCTACACCTTC.

As regards this clone: The junction departs from germline at one end; a sequencing error may be responsible. V and J are TRBV27 and TRBJ2-5, with D possibly matching TRBD1 (6 bases). Germline loops: CDR1 MNHEY, CDR2 SMNVEV (reference sequence). This CDR3 contains 12 residues. Here the CDR3 reads CGTGTSKETQYF. CDR3 DNA: TGCGGAACCGGGACATCCAAAGAGACCCAGTACTTC.

J is TRBJ2-1 and V is TRBV5-1; D gene uncertain. The germline CDR1 and CDR2 sequences are SGHRS and YFSETQ. The CDR3 contains 13 residues. V was shortened by 4 bases and J by 5 bases, with 10 bases between the two germline ends. The CDR3 DNA sequence: TGCGCCAGCAGCCCCGGTATAGACAATGAGCAGTTCTTC. Amino acids: CASSPGIDNEQFF. The full variable domain, completed using reference TRBV5-1 and TRBJ2-1, is KAGVTQTPRYLIKTRGQQVTLSCSPISGHRSVSWYQQTPGQGLQFLFEYFSETQRNKGNFPGRFSGRQFSNSRSEMNVSTLELGDSALYLCASSPGIDNEQFFGPGTRLTVL.

This clone was seen once. The chain employs TRBV5-1 and TRBJ2-7; D not certain. The V end lost 4 bases, the J end lost 2 bases, and 10 bases lay between the germline ends. Germline CDR1 reads SGHRS; CDR2 reads YFSETQ. This CDR3 region has 13 residues. This CDR3 reads CASSIAGTYEQYF. CDR3 nucleotide sequence: TGCGCCAGCAGCATTGCTGGTACCTACGAGCAGTACTTC. The complete variable domain, with remaining parts taken from reference TRBV5-1 and TRBJ2-7, reads KAGVTQTPRYLIKTRGQQVTLSCSPISGHRSVSWYQQTPGQGLQFLFEYFSETQRNKGNFPGRFSGRQFSNSRSEMNVSTLELGDSALYLCASSIAGTYEQYFGPGTRLTVT.

This rearrangement joins TRBV7-8 to TRBJ1-5; 8 bases fit TRBD1. CDR1 SGHVS and CDR2 FQNEAQ come from the germline V gene. The CDR3 has 16 residues. Trimming cost V 3 bases and J 4 bases; bases outside gene matches: 8. DNA of the CDR3: TGTGCCAGCAGCTTCAACACAGGGGGTAGTAATCAGCCCCAGCATTTT. Translating it yields CASSFNTGGSNQPQHF.

J is TRBJ2-3 and V is TRBV5-1; 8 bases line up with TRBD1. This CDR3 has 17 amino acids. Trimming took 0 bases from V and 1 from J; bases not matched to a gene: 7. CDR1 is SGHRS, CDR2 YFSETQ, per germline. The CDR3 region is CASSLEGRGRGTDTQYF. As DNA, the CDR3 is TGCGCCAGCAGCTTGGAGGGCAGGGGGCGAGGCACAGATACGCAGTATTTT. Looking up the rest from reference TRBV5-1 and TRBJ2-3 gives the full variable domain: KAGVTQTPRYLIKTRGQQVTLSCSPISGHRSVSWYQQTPGQGLQFLFEYFSETQRNKGNFPGRFSGRQFSNSRSEMNVSTLELGDSALYLCASSLEGRGRGTDTQYFGPGTRLTVL.

The V gene is TRBV5-1, the J gene TRBJ2-5, with D unclear. Trimming removed 3 bases from V and 5 bases from J, with 11 bases in between. CDR3 length: 13 amino acids. The V gene's germline CDR1 is SGHRS and CDR2 YFSETQ. Here the CDR3 DNA reads TGCGCCAGCAGCTCGGTTATGAGGGAGACCCAGTACTTC. This sequence encodes CASSSVMRETQYF.

V gene TRBV5-1 combines with J gene TRBJ2-5; tentative D call: TRBD1 (5 bases). CDR1 SGHRS and CDR2 YFSETQ come from the germline V gene. V lost 0 bases, J lost 5 bases, and 8 bases lay in between. CDR3 length equals 13 residues. Here the CDR3 reads CASSLGGPETQYF. Written as DNA, the CDR3 is TGCGCCAGCAGCTTGGGGGGCCCTGAGACCCAGTACTTC.

The chain couples TRBV5-1 to TRBJ1-3; D uncertain. CDR1 is SGHRS, CDR2 YFSETQ, per germline. The ends were cut back, 5 bases at V and 0 bases at J, with 12 bases in the middle. The CDR3 is made up of 15 amino acids. CDR3 sequence reads: CASRPTEISGNTIYF. Here the CDR3 DNA reads TGCGCCAGCAGACCCACAGAGATCTCTGGAAACACCATATATTTT.

The chain links TRBV7-9 to TRBJ2-7; D uncertain. Trimming took off 3 bases at V and 6 bases at J, with 6 bases between the two ends. CDR1 is SEHNR and CDR2 is FQNEAQ in the germline V gene (reference sequence). The CDR3 is 11 amino acids. CDR3 DNA: TGTGCCAGCAGCTTCTTGGGCGAGCAGTACTTC. Translated, it gives CASSFLGEQYF.

The chain carries TRBV5-1 and TRBJ1-3; D may be TRBD1 (6 bases). CDR3 length: 15 residues. The germline V gene encodes CDR1 SGHRS and CDR2 YFSETQ. V lost 3 bases and J 2 bases, leaving 12 bases between the germline ends. CDR3 sequence: CASSSAGAAGNTIYF. Here the CDR3 DNA reads TGCGCCAGCAGCTCTGCGGGGGCCGCTGGAAACACCATATATTTT.

The genes are TRBV2 and TRBJ2-7; weak D call: TRBD1 (6 bases). The CDR3 loop spans 12 amino acids. Germline CDR1 reads SNHLY; CDR2 reads FYNNEI. Deletions cut 6 bases from V and 7 bases from J, with 13 bases between. DNA of the CDR3: TGTGCCAGCAGAAGGGCGGACAGAGAGCAGTACTTC. Amino acids: CASRRADREQYF.

The gene calls are TRBV4-1 and TRBJ1-2; tentatively, D is TRBD1 (5 bases). The CDR3 has 14 residues. Germline CDR1 reads MGHRA; CDR2 reads YSYEKL. The V gene lost 0 bases and the J gene lost 7 bases, with 12 bases spanning the gap. CDR3 region: CASSQEAGLGGYTF. The CDR3 DNA follows: TGCGCCAGCAGCCAAGAGGCGGGGCTTGGTGGCTACACCTTC.

The rearrangement joins TRBV18 to TRBJ2-1; D uncertain. The germline gives CDR1 KGHSH, CDR2 LQKENI. With 6 bases removed from V and 0 bases from J, the gap between germline ends came to 15 bases. This CDR3 has 16 residues. CDR3 sequence (DNA): TGTGCCAGCTCGGTGGAACCCGCAAGCTCCTACAATGAGCAGTTCTTC. It encodes CASSVEPASSYNEQFF.

The J gene is TRBJ2-3, the V gene TRBV2, with 8 bases identical to TRBD2. Trimming removed 0 bases from V and 5 bases from J; junction bases left unmatched: 10. The CDR3 is 17 residues long. Germline CDR1 is SNHLY and CDR2 is FYNNEI. The CDR3 is CASSEALLGGALDTQYF. The CDR3 coding sequence is TGTGCCAGCAGTGAAGCGCTTCTCGGGGGGGCGTTAGATACGCAGTATTTT.

The CDR3 DNA sequence: TGCGCCAGCAGCTTGGCCCTTCGGGACAGGGGGAAGGAGACCCAGTACTTC. Protein product: CASSLALRDRGKETQYF. This rearrangement joins TRBV5-1 to TRBJ2-5; 11 nucleotides agree with TRBD1. V gave up 0 bases and J gave up 5 bases; unmatched junction bases: 9. The CDR3 spans 17 residues. Germline V CDR1 and CDR2: SGHRS, YFSETQ.